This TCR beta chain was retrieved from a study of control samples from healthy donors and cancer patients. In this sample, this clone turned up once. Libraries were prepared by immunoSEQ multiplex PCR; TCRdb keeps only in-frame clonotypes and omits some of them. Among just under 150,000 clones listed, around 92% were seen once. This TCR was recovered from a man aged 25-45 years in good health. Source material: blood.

CDR3 loop: CASSDGTAKNEQYF. For the CDR3, the DNA is TGTGCCAGCAGTGATGGGACCGCGAAAAACGAGCAGTACTTC. V is TRBV2 and J is TRBJ2-7, with D perhaps TRBD1 or TRBD2 (5 bases each). Trimming pared 3 bases from V and 5 bases from J, leaving 14 bases between. Germline loops: CDR1 SNHLY, CDR2 FYNNEI. This CDR3 is 14 amino acids long.